One and the same sample provided the 5 T cell receptor beta chains below, sequenced in a study of spatial heterogeneity in lung cancer. The time point here: blood at routine non-recurrence follow-up after resection. MiXCR, run by TCRdb on the 5' RACE reads, gives a single entry per CDR3 protein. The sample lists about 94,000 distinct CDR3 sequences, 15% to 20% occurring once. The sequencing here drew on PBMCs, taken at follow-up. These receptors came from a male donor with early-stage non-small cell lung cancer.

There are many counts of this clonotype. V and J are TRBV5-1 and TRBJ2-5, with D possibly TRBD1 on 6 matching bases. CDR3 length: 16 amino acids. V lost 7 bases to trimming and J lost 0 bases, with 19 bases between them. Germline CDR1 is SGHRS and CDR2 is YFSETQ. CDR3 sequence reads: CASALLGGHYQETQYF. CDR3 sequence (DNA): TGCGCCAGCGCTCTACTTGGGGGACACTACCAAGAGACCCAGTACTTC.

The chain combines TRBV15 with TRBJ1-3; perhaps TRBD1 as D (6 bases). This CDR3 is built from 16 residues. V was clipped by 1 base and J by 3 bases, with 13 bases between them. Germline CDR1 is LNHNV and CDR2 is YYDKDF (reference sequence). The CDR3 reads CATSRGSQGRGNTIYF. CDR3 sequence (DNA): TGTGCCACCAGCAGAGGATCGCAGGGGCGTGGAAACACCATATATTTT.

The chain employs TRBV19 and TRBJ2-2; no clear D gene. Trimming pared 4 bases from V and 6 bases from J, leaving 12 bases between. The CDR3 is 14 amino acids. Germline V gene data show CDR1 as LNHDA and CDR2 as SQIVND (reference sequence). The CDR3 sequence is CASSTPLWSGELFF. In DNA, the CDR3 is TGTGCCAGTAGTACGCCCCTTTGGTCCGGGGAGCTGTTTTTT.

This clonotype has only a few counts. The chain employs TRBV3-1 and TRBJ1-3; D is undetermined. The CDR3 spans 13 residues. Trimming left V 3 bases short and J 4 bases short, with 7 bases between. The germline gives CDR1 LGHDT, CDR2 YNNKEL (reference sequence). The CDR3 spells CASSHQPGNTIYF. As DNA, the CDR3 is TGTGCCAGCAGCCATCAACCAGGAAACACCATATATTTT.

The CDR3 coding sequence is TGCAGCGTTGAACAGGGGTACTATGGCTACACCTTC. This gives the protein CSVEQGYYGYTF. The chain couples TRBV29-1 to TRBJ1-2, with D possibly being TRBD1 (6 bases). The germline V gene has CDR1 SQVTM and CDR2 ANQGSEA. The CDR3 covers 12 residues. With 2 bases removed from V and 3 bases from J, the gap between germline ends came to 7 bases.